These 20 T cell receptor beta chains came from one sample sequenced in a study of T-cell memory formation after mild COVID-19. TCRdb re-called the 5' RACE reads with MiXCR, one entry per CDR3 protein. This table holds about 600,000 distinct CDR3 sequences, 20% to 25% found once. Specimen: PBMCs or a T cell subset sorted from them (not recorded which). The receptors stem from an adult woman who had mild COVID-19 (a few samples of this study predate the infection). Cell type and time point are not known.

The chain is built from TRBV7-2 and TRBJ2-1; 14 positions agree with TRBD2. The V segment lost 5 bases and the J segment 0 bases; nucleotides outside the gene matches: 12. Germline CDR1 is SGHTA and CDR2 is FQGNSA. This CDR3 region has 20 residues. CDR3 amino acids: CASSPRLAGGIISSYNEQFF. CDR3 DNA: TGTGCCAGCAGCCCCAGACTAGCGGGAGGGATTATTAGCTCCTACAATGAGCAGTTCTTC.

This clonotype turned up a few times. DNA for the CDR3: TGTGCCAGCAGCTCGGGGGGCAGCATCTCCTACGAGCAGTACTTC. Residues: CASSSGGSISYEQYF. The chain joins TRBV7-9 to TRBJ2-7, with D maybe TRBD2 (7 bases). The germline gives CDR1 SEHNR, CDR2 FQNEAQ (reference sequence). CDR3 length: 15 residues. Trimming took 4 bases from V and 0 from J, leaving 13 bases between them.

This clonotype was picked up a small number of times. This chain uses TRBV19 with TRBJ2-2, with TRBD2 as a possible D gene (5 bases). Germline V gene sequence: CDR1 LNHDA, CDR2 SQIVND (reference sequence). This CDR3 is built from 15 residues. V was shortened by 3 bases and J by 4 bases, with 12 bases between the two germline ends. The DNA for the CDR3 is TGTGCCAGTAGTATCCCCAACCGGGGCACCGGGGAGCTGTTTTTT. Translation gives CASSIPNRGTGELFF.

This clonotype was found a few times. The chain uses TRBV4-3 and TRBJ2-1; TRBD2 matches 10 bases. This CDR3 comprises 19 residues. The germline V gene has CDR1 LGHNA and CDR2 YSLEER. The V segment lost 5 bases and the J segment 0 bases; nucleotides outside the gene matches: 13. The DNA for the CDR3 is TGCGCCAGCAGCACCCAAGCGGGAGGGCCAGGACGCTCCTACAATGAGCAGTTCTTC. It yields the protein CASSTQAGGPGRSYNEQFF.

This clonotype has more than one count but fewer than ten. The V call is TRBV29-1, the J call TRBJ2-5; 13 bases are a match to TRBD2. The V gene end was trimmed by 7 bases and the J gene end by 4 bases; junction bases not matched to a gene: 6. The CDR3 totals 14 residues. Per the germline V gene, CDR1 is SQVTM and CDR2 is ANQGSEA. The CDR3 DNA reads as TGCAGCGGTACGGGACTAGCGGGGAGAGAGACCCAGTACTTC. Its translation is CSGTGLAGRETQYF. Full variable domain (rest looked up from reference TRBV29-1 and TRBJ2-5): SAVISQKPSRDICQRGTSLTIQCQVDSQVTMMFWYRQQPGQSLTLIATANQGSEATYESGFVIDKFPISRPNLTFSTLTVSNMSPEDSSIYLCSGTGLAGRETQYFGPGTRLLVL.

The chain recombines TRBV7-9 with TRBJ2-3; D might be TRBD1 or TRBD2, each matching 6 bases. The CDR3 contains 16 residues. Trimming pared 4 bases from V and 8 bases from J, leaving 22 bases between. CDR1 and CDR2 (germline): SEHNR, FQNEAQ (reference sequence). This CDR3 reads CASSSQVRGPDLTQYF. The CDR3 nucleotides are TGTGCCAGCAGCTCGCAAGTCCGGGGGCCCGACCTTACGCAGTATTTT.

CDR3: CATSRDLDRGGYTF. CDR3 sequence (DNA): TGTGCCACCAGCAGAGATCTCGACAGGGGTGGCTACACCTTC. This rearrangement joins TRBV15 to TRBJ1-2; 8 bases fit TRBD1. The CDR3 has 14 amino acids. V lost 0 bases, J lost 7 bases, and 4 bases stayed unmatched. The V gene's germline CDR1 is LNHNV and CDR2 YYDKDF (reference sequence). The variable domain in full, with the rest retrieved from reference TRBV15 and TRBJ1-2, is DAMVIQNPRYQVTQFGKPVTLSCSQTLNHNVMYWYQQKSSQAPKLLFHYYDKDFNNEADTPDNFQSRRPNTSFCFLDIRSPGLGDTAMYLCATSRDLDRGGYTFGSGTRLTVV.

The rearrangement joins TRBV5-8 to TRBJ1-1; tentatively, D is TRBD1 (6 bases). The CDR3 spans 13 residues. Germline V gene sequence: CDR1 SGHTS, CDR2 YDEGEE. V lost 4 bases and J 8 bases, leaving 15 bases between the germline ends. This CDR3 reads CASSESTGVEAFF. CDR3 nucleotide sequence: TGTGCCAGCAGCGAGTCGACAGGAGTGGAAGCTTTCTTT.

For this clonotype: Compared with germline, one end of the junction differs, possibly owing to a read error. The rearrangement uses TRBV18 and TRBJ1-1; D not resolved. There are 13 residues in the CDR3. CDR1 is KGHSH and CDR2 is LQKENI in the germline V gene. The CDR3 here is CASSSKEYTEAFF. The CDR3 nucleotides are TGTGCCAGCTCCTCGAAAGAGTACACCGAAGCTTTCTTT. Looking up the rest from reference TRBV18 and TRBJ1-1 gives the full variable domain: NAGVMQNPRHLVRRRGQEARLRCSPMKGHSHVYWYRQLPEEGLKFMVYLQKENIIDESGMPKERFSAEFPKEGPSILRIQQVVRGDSAAYFCASSSKEYTEAFFGQGTRLTVV.

This clonotype appeared a few times. V usage is TRBV18 and J usage is TRBJ2-2; D perhaps matches TRBD1 (6 bases). With 1 base removed from V and 0 bases from J, the gap between germline ends came to 9 bases. The germline gives CDR1 KGHSH, CDR2 LQKENI. The CDR3 contains 16 residues. The chain's CDR3 is CASSPRRGANTGELFF. Written as DNA, the CDR3 is TGTGCCAGCTCACCACGCAGGGGCGCGAACACCGGGGAGCTGTTTTTT. Full variable domain (outside the CDR3, taken from reference TRBV18 and TRBJ2-2): NAGVMQNPRHLVRRRGQEARLRCSPMKGHSHVYWYRQLPEEGLKFMVYLQKENIIDESGMPKERFSAEFPKEGPSILRIQQVVRGDSAAYFCASSPRRGANTGELFFGEGSRLTVL.

The V gene is TRBV5-6, the J gene TRBJ2-7; D may be TRBD1 (6 bases). The germline V and J ends were trimmed by 4 bases and 2 bases, with 13 bases remaining between them. Looked up from germline, CDR1 is SGHDT and CDR2 is YYEEEE. This CDR3 has 14 amino acids. CDR3 sequence: CASSQSQGPYEQYF. The CDR3 bases are TGTGCCAGCAGCCAGAGTCAGGGGCCCTACGAGCAGTACTTC.

The chain recombines TRBV28 with TRBJ2-1; 8 nucleotides align to TRBD2. The CDR3 spans 14 residues. Germline V lookup: CDR1 MDHEN, CDR2 SYDVKM. V lost 6 bases, J lost 5 bases, and 6 bases stayed unmatched. The CDR3 loop reads CASRATSGDNEQFF. The CDR3 nucleotides are TGTGCCAGCAGGGCTACTAGCGGTGACAATGAGCAGTTCTTC.

The V gene is TRBV7-9, the J gene TRBJ2-7; possible D gene TRBD2, 5 bases. Trimming took 1 base from V and 5 from J, leaving 9 bases between them. CDR3 length: 13 residues. Germline V gives CDR1 SEHNR, CDR2 FQNEAQ (reference sequence). The CDR3: CASSLGEGNEQYF. The CDR3 DNA follows: TGTGCCAGCAGCTTAGGCGAGGGAAACGAGCAGTACTTC.

This clonotype turned up a few times. This chain uses TRBV12-3 or TRBV12-4 with TRBJ2-4; TRBD2 agrees at 8 bases. This CDR3 contains 16 residues. The V gene end was trimmed by 5 bases and the J gene end by 6 bases; junction bases not matched to a gene: 12. CDR3 protein: CASSPTGLVPRNIQYF. For the CDR3, the DNA is TGTGCCAGCAGTCCGACGGGACTAGTCCCGAGAAACATTCAGTACTTC.

CDR3 amino acids: CAWRIYTSDEQYF. In DNA form, the CDR3 reads TGTGCCTGGAGGATTTACACTAGCGACGAGCAGTACTTC. The chain joins TRBV30 to TRBJ2-7; 7 bases align to TRBD2. This CDR3 has 13 amino acids. Per the germline V gene, CDR1 is GTSNPN and CDR2 is SVGIG (reference sequence). After removal of 3 bases from V and 5 bases from J, the junction contained 7 bases not matched to a gene.

This clonotype was recorded a few times. The chain links TRBV23-1 to TRBJ2-3; D is ambiguous. TRBV23-1 is an ORF, and what it does is uncertain. The V end lost 2 bases, the J end lost 0 bases, and 12 bases lay between the germline ends. This CDR3 contains 16 residues. The CDR3 sequence: CASSQPDSSSTDTQYF. The CDR3 nucleotides read TGCGCCAGCAGTCAACCAGACTCCTCTAGCACAGATACGCAGTATTTT.

With respect to this clonotype: Lacking the conserved final phenylalanine or tryptophan, this CDR3 likely reflects a read error. The gene calls are TRBV10-3 and TRBJ2-1; 10 bases align to TRBD1. Germline V CDR1 and CDR2: ENHRY, SYGVKD. J gave up 8 bases and V 9 bases, and 1 base lay outside the gene matches. The CDR3 loop spans 11 amino acids. This chain's CDR3 is CAIGTGDEQFL. CDR3 nucleotides: TGTGCCATTGGGACAGGGGATGAGCAGTTCTTG.

This clonotype has only a few counts. The V gene is TRBV7-8, the J gene TRBJ2-1; TRBD1 matches at 12 bases. The germline CDR1 and CDR2 sequences are SGHVS and FQNEAQ. The CDR3 has 15 residues. V was pared by 4 bases and J by 8 bases, with 6 bases of the junction left unmatched. CDR3 bases: TGTGCCAGCAGCTCGGGAAGGGACAGGGGGCATGAGCAGTTCTTC. Amino acids: CASSSGRDRGHEQFF. Combining the CDR3 with reference TRBV7-8 and TRBJ2-1 gives the whole variable domain GAGVSQSPRYKVAKRGQDVALRCDPISGHVSLFWYQQALGQGPEFLTYFQNEAQLDKSGLPSDRFFAERPEGSVSTLKIQRTQQEDSAVYLCASSSGRDRGHEQFFGPGTRLTVL.

This clonotype was observed a few times. The chain uses TRBV15 and TRBJ2-7, with D perhaps TRBD1 (5 bases). V lost 0 bases, J lost 1 base, and 7 bases lay in between. Germline CDR1 is LNHNV and CDR2 is YYDKDF (reference sequence). This CDR3 has 14 residues. CDR3 DNA sequence: TGTGCCACCAGCAGAGAACAGGCTTCCTACGAGCAGTACTTC. The encoded protein is CATSREQASYEQYF.

This clonotype was found many times. The V call is TRBV5-1, the J call TRBJ2-7; D possibly corresponds to TRBD2 (6 bases). The CDR3 covers 14 residues. Germline V CDR1 and CDR2: SGHRS, YFSETQ. Between the trimmed V and J ends, which lost 1 base and 3 bases, there was a span of 11 bases. As DNA, the CDR3 is TGCGCCAGCAGCTTGAGTGGGGGGAACTACGAGCAGTACTTC. Its protein is CASSLSGGNYEQYF.